These 30 T cell receptor beta chains were sequenced from one sample in a study of T cells in Graves' hyperthyroidism and ophthalmopathy. TCR beta CDR3 region amplification was performed from RNA transcripts. A first-round RT-PCR of the TCR CDR3 used the HTBI primer set. MiXCR, applied by TCRdb to the multiplex PCR reads, yields one record per CDR3 protein. The top ten hold about 7.8% of the sample, which has a few hundred thousand distinct CDR3 sequences, under 60% seen once. Sequenced sample: peripheral blood or thyroid tissue (not recorded which). The receptor set was obtained from a woman under 30 with Graves' hyperthyroidism.

The sample holds many counts of this clonotype. The V gene is TRBV29-1, the J gene TRBJ2-2; D is unclear. The CDR3 loop spans 13 amino acids. Germline CDR1 is SQVTM and CDR2 is ANQGSEA. V was trimmed by 6 bases and J by 4 bases, leaving 12 bases between them. CDR3 amino acids: CSVPARFTGELFF. DNA of the CDR3: TGCAGCGTCCCAGCCCGATTCACCGGGGAGCTGTTTTTT.

Concerning this clonotype itself: A read error is possible here, since a much larger clone lies one base away. The chain is built from TRBV7-3 and TRBJ2-7; D gene uncertain. CDR1 SGHTA and CDR2 FQGTGA come from the germline V gene. V shed 10 bases and J shed 0 bases, with 13 bases lying between them. This CDR3 is 13 amino acids long. The CDR3 coding sequence is TGTGCCAACAGTGCAAGGGCCTCCTACGAGCAGTACTTC. It is translated as CANSARASYEQYF.

Comment on this clonotype: Possible read error: a much larger clone is one base away. This chain uses TRBV5-6 with TRBJ2-7, with 8 bases that match TRBD2. Per germline, CDR1 SGHDT and CDR2 YYEEEE. This CDR3 contains 15 residues. The CDR3 loop is CASGLGISGNYEQYF. CDR3 nucleotide sequence: TGTGCCAGCGGCTTGGGTATTAGCGGGAATTACGAGCAGTACTTC.

Points on this clonotype: Since no conserved phenylalanine or tryptophan closes the CDR3, a read error is the likely cause. No DNA is shown, since the ends of the CDR3 on it are uncertain; the CDR3 is the one TCRdb lists. The chain couples TRBV7-2 to TRBJ1-4; the table's D gene call, TRBD1, was not cross checked with the DNA. The CDR3 is made up of 9 amino acids, end residues included. Germline V gene lookup returns CDR1 SGHTA and CDR2 FQGNSA. CDR3 protein: CASSPGQVY.

The chain carries TRBV25-1 and TRBJ1-1; the D is unclear. The CDR3 consists of 11 residues. Germline V gives CDR1 MGHDK, CDR2 SYGVNS. CDR3 loop: CARAPDTEAFF. For the CDR3, the DNA is TGTGCTAGAGCTCCTGACACTGAAGCTTTCTTT. Filled out from reference TRBV25-1 and TRBJ1-1, the complete variable domain reads EADIYQTPRYLVIGTGKKITLECSQTMGHDKMYWYQQDPGMELHLIHYSYGVNSTEKGDLSSESTVSRIRTEHFPLTLESARPSHTSQYLCARAPDTEAFFGQGTRLTVV.

The rearrangement uses TRBV7-2 and TRBJ1-6; D might be TRBD1 (5 bases). The V end was cut by 5 bases, the J end by 10 bases, with 24 bases between. This CDR3 contains 17 residues. CDR1 is SGHTA, CDR2 FQGNSA, per germline. CDR3 nucleotides: TGTGCCAGCAGCCCCCTACACTACGAGCAGGGAAGCTCACCCCTCCACTTT. Protein sequence: CASSPLHYEQGSSPLHF.

The chain combines TRBV20-1 with TRBJ2-5; D perhaps matches TRBD1 (6 bases). From germline, CDR1 is DFQATT and CDR2 SNEGSKA (reference sequence). This CDR3 has 14 amino acids. Deletions cut 6 bases from V and 5 bases from J, with 19 bases between. The CDR3 region is CSASSPPGEETQYF. The DNA for the CDR3 is TGCAGTGCCAGCAGCCCCCCAGGGGAGGAGACCCAGTACTTC.

The rearrangement joins TRBV7-9 to TRBJ1-1; the D gene is possibly TRBD1 (5 bases). The CDR3 is 15 residues long. The V end was cut by 6 bases, the J end by 6 bases, with 20 bases between. Looked up from germline, CDR1 is SEHNR and CDR2 is FQNEAQ (reference sequence). CDR3 nucleotide sequence: TGTGCCAGCAGTTTATTCCCAGGGAGCAACTCTGAAGCTTTCTTT. Residues: CASSLFPGSNSEAFF.

About this clonotype itself: Since no conserved phenylalanine or tryptophan closes the CDR3, a read error is the likely cause. The DNA is left out, because the CDR3 cannot be placed on it with certainty; the CDR3 is given as TCRdb lists it. This chain joins TRBV12-3 or TRBV12-4 and TRBJ1-3; TRBD1, the table's D call, lacks a check against the DNA. The CDR3 is 8 residues long, ends included. The CDR3 sequence: CASSLGQA.

The V and J genes are TRBV7-9 and TRBJ2-5, with unresolved D. Germline lookup yields CDR1 SEHNR and CDR2 FQNEAQ (reference sequence). The CDR3 is made up of 13 amino acids. Trimming removed 2 bases from V and 7 bases from J, with 11 bases in between. The CDR3 region is CASSLSVLGTQYF. The CDR3 DNA follows: TGTGCCAGCAGCTTATCGGTATTAGGGACCCAGTACTTC.

This clonotype was detected ten times or more. The chain recombines TRBV4-1 with TRBJ2-7; D might be TRBD1 (7 bases). The V end lost 0 bases, the J end lost 6 bases, and 15 bases lay between the germline ends. CDR1 is MGHRA, CDR2 YSYEKL, per germline. This CDR3 has 15 residues. In DNA, the CDR3 is TGCGCCAGCAGCCAAGACGGGCAGGGGGGAGTCGAGCAGTACTTC. This translates into CASSQDGQGGVEQYF.

V usage is TRBV28 and J usage is TRBJ1-1; perhaps TRBD1 as D (6 bases). Trimming took off 10 bases at V and 1 base at J, with 13 bases between the two ends. From germline, CDR1 is MDHEN and CDR2 SYDVKM. The CDR3 runs 13 residues. CDR3 sequence (DNA): TGTGCCACCCAAGGGGGACCGAACACTGAAGCTTTCTTT. Encoded protein: CATQGGPNTEAFF.

The sample holds many counts of this clonotype. The V and J genes are TRBV10-3 and TRBJ1-3; D is unclear. The germline V gene has CDR1 ENHRY and CDR2 SYGVKD. V lost 9 bases and J 1 base, leaving 10 bases between the germline ends. The CDR3 spans 13 residues. As DNA, the CDR3 is TGTGCCATGGGAGGGTCTTCTGGAAACACCATATATTTT. This codes for CAMGGSSGNTIYF.

This clonotype was seen repeatedly, ten times or more. The CDR3: CASSYDRYSYEQYF. The CDR3, as DNA: TGTGCCAGCAGTTACGACAGGTATTCCTACGAGCAGTACTTC. J is TRBJ2-7 and V is TRBV6-5; TRBD1 is a possible D gene (6 bases). Trimming took off 2 bases at V and 1 base at J, with 9 bases between the two ends. The CDR3 has 14 residues. Germline V gene data show CDR1 as MNHEY and CDR2 as SVGAGI.

This clonotype was picked up a small number of times. The chain links TRBV10-3 to TRBJ2-1, with D unclear. CDR3 size: 15 residues. CDR1 ENHRY and CDR2 SYGVKD come from the germline V gene. Trimming took off 4 bases at V and 0 bases at J, with 10 bases between the two ends. CDR3 DNA: TGTGCCATCAGTGTCGAGGCTAGCTCCTACAATGAGCAGTTCTTC. Amino acids: CAISVEASSYNEQFF.

CDR3 protein: CASSVVGSHGYTF. CDR3 bases: TGTGCCAGCAGCGTTGTGGGGAGCCATGGCTACACCTTC. V and J are TRBV2 and TRBJ1-2; D is undetermined. CDR1 is SNHLY and CDR2 is FYNNEI in the germline V gene. Trimming removed 6 bases at V and 6 bases at J, with 14 bases between. This CDR3 comprises 13 residues.

The chain has TRBV29-1 and TRBJ1-5, with D hard to call. The V end was cut by 8 bases, the J end by 4 bases, with 12 bases between. Germline CDR1 is SQVTM and CDR2 is ANQGSEA. CDR3 length: 12 residues. CDR3 residues: CSSAPSNQPQHF. The CDR3 DNA is TGCAGCTCAGCCCCTTCGAATCAGCCCCAGCATTTT.

This clonotype showed up many times. The rearrangement links TRBV7-9 to TRBJ2-5; D ambiguous. Germline CDR1 reads SEHNR; CDR2 reads FQNEAQ (reference sequence). CDR3 length equals 15 residues. Trimming shortened V by 2 bases and J by 5 bases, and 15 bases separated the two germline ends. Here the CDR3 reads CASSLRRGFGETQYF. In DNA form, the CDR3 reads TGTGCCAGCAGCTTACGACGCGGATTCGGGGAGACCCAGTACTTC.

This clonotype has a count of ten or more. The V call is TRBV12-3 or TRBV12-4, the J call TRBJ1-2; perhaps TRBD1 as D (5 bases). CDR3 length equals 14 residues. With 0 bases removed from V and 7 bases from J, the gap between germline ends came to 12 bases. The CDR3 protein is CASSLAGGLRGYTF. CDR3 DNA sequence: TGTGCCAGCAGTTTAGCGGGGGGGTTACGTGGCTACACCTTC.

J is TRBJ1-2 and V is TRBV29-1; the D is unclear. Germline V gene lookup returns CDR1 SQVTM and CDR2 ANQGSEA. The CDR3 has 12 residues. The V end lost 8 bases, the J end lost 3 bases, and 13 bases lay between the germline ends. The CDR3 protein is CSSLLGDYGYTF. CDR3 bases: TGCAGCAGTTTACTGGGTGACTATGGCTACACCTTC.

This clonotype was seen more than once but under ten times. The gene calls are TRBV7-2 and TRBJ2-5; a weak D match, TRBD2 (6 bases). The CDR3 is 13 amino acids. V lost 7 bases, J lost 1 base, and 10 bases lay in between. CDR1 is SGHTA and CDR2 is FQGNSA in the germline V gene. CDR3 residues: CASMGGRQETQYF. DNA for the CDR3: TGTGCCAGCATGGGGGGTCGCCAAGAGACCCAGTACTTC.

This rearrangement joins TRBV24-1 to TRBJ2-1; D call uncertain. The CDR3 length is 17 residues. Germline V CDR1 and CDR2: KGHDR, SFDVKD. V was cut by 1 base and J by 0 bases, with 12 bases left in between. This CDR3 is CATSDLKRPSSYNEQFF. CDR3 DNA sequence: TGTGCCACCAGTGATTTAAAGCGCCCGAGCTCCTACAATGAGCAGTTCTTC.

This clonotype was seen ten or more times. J is TRBJ2-6 and V is TRBV5-5; 9 nucleotides line up with TRBD1. The germline gives CDR1 SGHKS, CDR2 YYEKEE (reference sequence). There are 18 residues in the CDR3. V trimming: 1 base; J trimming: 0 bases; junction bases outside the gene matches: 5. CDR3 coding DNA: TGTGCCAGCAGCTTGAGGGACAGGGCCAGCTCTGGGGCCAACGTCCTGACTTTC. Translating it yields CASSLRDRASSGANVLTF.

Comment on this clonotype: This may be a read error, as it is one base from a much larger clone. This chain connects TRBV9 to TRBJ1-2, with D perhaps TRBD1 (5 bases). Trimming removed 7 bases at V and 4 bases at J, with 14 bases between. Germline V lookup: CDR1 SGDLS, CDR2 YYNGEE. There are 13 residues in the CDR3. The CDR3 sequence: CASPLGGTYGYTF. CDR3 nucleotide sequence: TGTGCCAGCCCACTGGGAGGGACCTATGGCTACACCTTC.

The chain links TRBV10-1 to TRBJ2-7; 8 bases map to TRBD2. The CDR3 consists of 13 residues. CDR1 and CDR2 (germline): WNHNN, SYGVQD (reference sequence). V shed 6 bases and J 0 bases; nucleotides not matched to a gene: 1. This CDR3 is CASRGTSSYEQYF. The CDR3 DNA sequence: TGCGCCAGCAGGGGGACTAGCTCCTACGAGCAGTACTTC.

This clonotype showed up many times. The chain recombines TRBV7-2 with TRBJ1-1, with no clear D. Per germline, CDR1 SGHTA and CDR2 FQGNSA. Trimming pared 4 bases from V and 7 bases from J, leaving 19 bases between. CDR3 length: 15 amino acids. The CDR3 coding sequence is TGTGCCAGCAGCTACTCGCGAGGGTTTTTGGGTGAAGCTTTCTTT. It specifies CASSYSRGFLGEAFF.

There are many counts of this clonotype. The chain links TRBV2 to TRBJ2-7, with 7 bases fitting TRBD2. This CDR3 region has 15 residues. J lost 0 bases, V lost 7 bases, and 9 bases had no gene match. CDR1 is SNHLY and CDR2 is FYNNEI in the germline V gene. CDR3 nucleotides: TGTGCCAGCACCGGATTTGGCGGGAGCTCCTACGAGCAGTACTTC. Translation: CASTGFGGSSYEQYF.

This chain uses TRBV7-9 with TRBJ1-6, with a weak D call TRBD1 (5 bases). Germline V gene lookup returns CDR1 SEHNR and CDR2 FQNEAQ (reference sequence). V gave up 3 bases and J gave up 5 bases, with 11 bases separating them. The CDR3 consists of 15 residues. CDR3 amino acids: CASSFRTRDNSPLHF. DNA of the CDR3: TGTGCCAGCAGCTTCCGGACCAGGGATAATTCACCCCTCCACTTT.

At least ten counts were recorded for this clonotype. In nucleotides, the CDR3 is TGTGCCAGCAGTTACTCGATCGTGACTAGCGGGACGAGCGAGCAGTACTTC. It codes for CASSYSIVTSGTSEQYF. The genes are TRBV6-5 and TRBJ2-7, with TRBD2 matching 11 bases. Germline CDR1 is MNHEY and CDR2 is SVGAGI. CDR3 length: 17 residues. Losses at the gene ends were 0 bases for V and 6 bases for J; bases not matched to a gene: 10.

This chain uses TRBV2 with TRBJ1-2; D is undetermined. This CDR3 is built from 14 residues. In germline, CDR1 is SNHLY, CDR2 FYNNEI. V shed 0 bases and J shed 4 bases, with 9 bases lying between them. CDR3 amino acids: CASSEAQGLYGYTF. DNA for the CDR3: TGTGCCAGCAGTGAAGCGCAAGGACTCTATGGCTACACCTTC. The full variable domain, its missing parts supplied by reference TRBV2 and TRBJ1-2, is EPEVTQTPSHQVTQMGQEVILRCVPISNHLYFYWYRQILGQKVEFLVSFYNNEISEKSEIFDDQFSVERPDGSNFTLKIRSTKLEDSAMYFCASSEAQGLYGYTFGSGTRLTVV.